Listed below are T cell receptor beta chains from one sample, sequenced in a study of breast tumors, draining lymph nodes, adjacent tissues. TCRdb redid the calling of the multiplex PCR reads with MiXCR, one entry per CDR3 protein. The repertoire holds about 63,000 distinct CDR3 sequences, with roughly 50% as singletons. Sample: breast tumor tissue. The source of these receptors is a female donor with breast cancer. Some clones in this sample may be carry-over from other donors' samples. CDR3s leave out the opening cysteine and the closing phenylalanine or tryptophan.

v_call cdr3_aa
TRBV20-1 SAWDRPRNEQF
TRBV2 ASSVAGRATDTQY
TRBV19 ASSIASGDEQY
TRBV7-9 ASSDTGANYGYT
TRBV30 AWSVGTSGGAHEQY
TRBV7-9 ASSLIQETQY
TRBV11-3 ASSLEATYGYT
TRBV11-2 ASSTGQWSQGYT
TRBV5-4 ASSSHMTGELF
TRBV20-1 SARDLGDTPPQH
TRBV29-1 SAETGNNEKLF
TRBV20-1 SARVGTLAGALNTGELF
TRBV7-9 ASSIPGAYEQY
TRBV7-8 ASSVRDSEGSPLH
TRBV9 ASSVDAGGIYGYT
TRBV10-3 AISAVVANTGELF
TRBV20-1 SAVSRLAGTYEQY
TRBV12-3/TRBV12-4 ASSSPVGGYT
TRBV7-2 ASSLAGVRTDTQY
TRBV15 ATSRDRDRGKEKLF
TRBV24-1 ATSEGGQGRSDTQY
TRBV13 ASSLKGGSGEKLF
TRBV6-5 ASSPDSHTGYT
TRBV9 ASSVGQGRDQETQY
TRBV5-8 ASSRDRGVEQY
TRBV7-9 ASSLAKRGDTQY
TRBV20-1 SATTGGSSPLH
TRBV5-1 ASSAGTGGEETQY
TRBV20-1 SARDPTSGGNTGELF
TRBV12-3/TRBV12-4 ASRPRTGNNSPLH
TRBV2 ASRLTSGSSTYEQY
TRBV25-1 ASSDRGQVADTQY
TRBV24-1 ATSDPTGNSGNTIY
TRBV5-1 ASSLTSGPTYEQY
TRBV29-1 SVEPGRGDYGYT
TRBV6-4 ASSDQGVGEQF
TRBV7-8 ASSPALGTDTQY
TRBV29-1 SVPRGPYNEQF
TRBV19 ASSPRTSTNEQF
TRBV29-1 SGLAGVNEQF
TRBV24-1 ATSEPKGVANTGGGGELF